These 27 T cell receptor beta chains were all obtained from the same sample, sequenced in a study of blood T cell repertoires in COVID-19. The protocol was immunoSEQ multiplex PCR, while the TCRdb copy is restricted to in-frame clones and leaves out a portion. The profile shows around 150,000 clones, approximately 86% of them singletons. Input material: peripheral blood. These receptors all stem from a middle-aged woman with COVID-19, enrolled during active disease.

This chain links TRBV30 with TRBJ1-2, with TRBD1 matching over 7 bases. CDR1 and CDR2 (germline): GTSNPN, SVGIG (reference sequence). The CDR3 covers 15 residues. Trimming cost V 0 bases and J 0 bases; bases outside gene matches: 4. For the CDR3, the DNA is TGTGCCTGGAGTGTAGGGACAGAGCCTAACTATGGCTACACCTTC. Encoded protein: CAWSVGTEPNYGYTF. The variable domain in full, completed from reference TRBV30 and TRBJ1-2, reads SQTIHQWPATLVQPVGSPLSLECTVEGTSNPNLYWYRQAAGRGLQLLFYSVGIGQISSEVPQNLSASRPQDRQFILSSKKLLLSDSGFYLCAWSVGTEPNYGYTFGSGTRLTVV.

This chain links TRBV6-5 with TRBJ2-6, with D maybe TRBD1 (5 bases). The germline V gene encodes CDR1 MNHEY and CDR2 SVGAGI. This CDR3 region has 15 residues. Trimming stripped 6 bases from V and 5 bases from J, with 14 bases between. The CDR3 loop is CASSLDLDRANVLTF. Written as DNA, the CDR3 is TGTGCCAGCAGCCTCGACTTGGACAGGGCCAACGTCCTGACTTTC.

V and J are TRBV5-5 and TRBJ1-6; D not certain. This CDR3 contains 14 residues. Trimming took off 4 bases at V and 10 bases at J, with 15 bases between the two ends. CDR1 SGHKS and CDR2 YYEKEE come from the germline V gene (reference sequence). Here the CDR3 reads CASSPVLVASPLHF. DNA for the CDR3: TGTGCCAGCAGCCCGGTATTGGTAGCCTCACCCCTCCACTTT. The whole variable domain, remainder taken from reference TRBV5-5 and TRBJ1-6, is DAGVTQSPTHLIKTRGQQVTLRCSPISGHKSVSWYQQVLGQGPQFIFQYYEKEERGRGNFPDRFSARQFPNYSSELNVNALLLGDSALYLCASSPVLVASPLHFGNGTRLTVT.

This rearrangement joins TRBV29-1 to TRBJ2-3; the D gene is possibly TRBD2 (7 bases). V was clipped by 7 bases and J by 0 bases, with 14 bases between them. Germline lookup yields CDR1 SQVTM and CDR2 ANQGSEA. CDR3 length: 14 amino acids. The CDR3 here is CSAPRGASTDTQYF. CDR3 nucleotide sequence: TGCAGCGCCCCCCGGGGGGCTAGCACAGATACGCAGTATTTT.

J is TRBJ2-3 and V is TRBV19; TRBD2 matches 12 bases. Germline lookup yields CDR1 LNHDA and CDR2 SQIVND (reference sequence). The CDR3 loop spans 15 amino acids. V shed 7 bases and J 5 bases; nucleotides not matched to a gene: 7. The CDR3 DNA reads as TGTGCCAGTACATCTAGCGGGAGGGCCTTAGATACGCAGTATTTT. The encoded protein is CASTSSGRALDTQYF.

V and J are TRBV6-1 and TRBJ1-1; 11 bases align to TRBD1. V lost 2 bases and J lost 11; bases outside the gene matches: 7. Germline V gene sequence: CDR1 MNHNS, CDR2 SASEGT. The CDR3 loop spans 14 amino acids. CDR3 residues: CASSELRGQGVAFF. The CDR3 DNA reads TGTGCCAGCAGTGAACTCCGGGGACAGGGGGTTGCTTTCTTT.

The J gene is TRBJ1-4, the V gene TRBV28; TRBD1 might be the D (5 bases). Germline loops: CDR1 MDHEN, CDR2 SYDVKM. V was pared by 5 bases and J by 8 bases, with 15 bases between. This CDR3 comprises 14 residues. CDR3 in amino acids: CASSLSGLREKLFF. CDR3 bases: TGTGCCAGCAGTCTTTCGGGACTTCGGGAAAAACTGTTTTTT. Together with reference TRBV28 and TRBJ1-4, the CDR3 gives the full variable domain: DVKVTQSSRYLVKRTGEKVFLECVQDMDHENMFWYRQDPGLGLRLIYFSYDVKMKEKGDIPEGYSVSREKKERFSLILESASTNQTSMYLCASSLSGLREKLFFGSGTQLSVL.

The chain combines TRBV5-1 with TRBJ1-1; 7 positions match TRBD1. Trimming cost V 4 bases and J 1 base; bases outside gene matches: 4. This CDR3 region has 14 residues. Germline V gives CDR1 SGHRS, CDR2 YFSETQ. Here the CDR3 reads CASSIGGGNTEAFF. CDR3 bases: TGCGCCAGCAGCATAGGGGGCGGGAACACTGAAGCTTTCTTT. Full variable domain (remainder filled in from reference TRBV5-1 and TRBJ1-1): KAGVTQTPRYLIKTRGQQVTLSCSPISGHRSVSWYQQTPGQGLQFLFEYFSETQRNKGNFPGRFSGRQFSNSRSEMNVSTLELGDSALYLCASSIGGGNTEAFFGQGTRLTVV.

The chain is built from TRBV18 and TRBJ1-5; tentatively, D is TRBD1 (5 bases). V gave up 5 bases and J gave up 5 bases, with 10 bases separating them. Germline V gives CDR1 KGHSH, CDR2 LQKENI. CDR3 length equals 13 residues. CDR3 sequence: CASSDSPDQPQHF. The CDR3 DNA follows: TGTGCCAGCTCAGACAGCCCAGATCAGCCCCAGCATTTT.

The genes are TRBV9 and TRBJ2-1, with a weak D call TRBD1 (6 bases). CDR3 length equals 16 residues. Germline values: CDR1 SGDLS, CDR2 YYNGEE. Trimming pared 4 bases from V and 2 bases from J, leaving 16 bases between. In DNA form, the CDR3 reads TGTGCCAGCAGCCCAGGGGCGGATTCTACCTACAATGAGCAGTTCTTC. This gives the protein CASSPGADSTYNEQFF.

This clone occurred once. The chain uses TRBV6-5 and TRBJ2-1, with 10 bases aligning to TRBD1. The CDR3 loop spans 15 amino acids. V was pared by 5 bases and J by 6 bases, with 7 bases of the junction left unmatched. CDR1 and CDR2 from the germline V gene are MNHEY and SVGAGI. The chain's CDR3 is CASSQRDRGRNEQFF. Written as DNA, the CDR3 is TGTGCCAGCAGTCAGAGGGACAGGGGTCGCAATGAGCAGTTCTTC.

V and J are TRBV13 and TRBJ1-5; D is undetermined. The CDR3 spans 13 residues. V was clipped by 0 bases and J by 9 bases, with 9 bases between them. Looked up from germline, CDR1 is PRHDT and CDR2 is FYEKMQ (reference sequence). The CDR3 nucleotides read TGTGCCAGCAGCTTAGGGGCGGTTTGGCCCCAGCATTTT. This encodes CASSLGAVWPQHF.

This chain links TRBV28 with TRBJ1-5, with a possible D match to TRBD1 (6 bases). The CDR3 sequence is 16 residues long. Germline lookup yields CDR1 MDHEN and CDR2 SYDVKM. The V and J ends lost 6 bases and 4 bases respectively, with 19 bases between them. DNA for the CDR3: TGTGCCAGCAGCTCCCCGACAGGAGAAGCTAATCAGCCCCAGCATTTT. Amino acids: CASSSPTGEANQPQHF.

The J gene is TRBJ1-6, the V gene TRBV4-1, with D perhaps matching TRBD1 (6 bases). V was trimmed by 1 base and J by 0 bases, leaving 19 bases between them. CDR1 is MGHRA, CDR2 YSYEKL, per germline. The CDR3 is made up of 20 amino acids. The chain's CDR3 is CASSQARTAASSSYNSPLHF. For the CDR3, the DNA is TGCGCCAGCAGCCAAGCCCGGACAGCAGCAAGTAGCTCCTATAATTCACCCCTCCACTTT.

V usage is TRBV6-1 and J usage is TRBJ1-1, with TRBD1 matching 7 bases. Trimming at V came to 3 bases and at J to 1 base, leaving 2 bases not matched to a gene. The CDR3 has 14 residues. Per the germline V gene, CDR1 is MNHNS and CDR2 is SASEGT. The CDR3 nucleotides are TGTGCCAGCAGTGATTACAGGGGGAACACTGAAGCTTTCTTT. This sequence encodes CASSDYRGNTEAFF.

The CDR3 DNA reads TGTGCCAGCAGTTACGAAGGACTAGCGGGATCCCCAACCTACGAGCAGTACTTC. Its protein is CASSYEGLAGSPTYEQYF. This chain joins TRBV6-2 or TRBV6-3 and TRBJ2-7, with TRBD2 identical over 12 bases. V lost 2 bases and J lost 2; bases outside the gene matches: 10. Germline-derived CDR1 and CDR2 are MNHEY and SVGEGT. The CDR3 spans 18 residues.

This chain uses TRBV10-3 with TRBJ1-1; TRBD1 is a possible D gene (6 bases). V was clipped by 1 base and J by 3 bases, with 9 bases between them. This CDR3 has 14 residues. Germline CDR1 is ENHRY and CDR2 is SYGVKD. The CDR3 coding sequence is TGTGCCATCAGTGAGTTAGGGGGGGACACTGAAGCTTTCTTT. Its protein is CAISELGGDTEAFF.

This chain uses TRBV27 with TRBJ2-7; D perhaps matches TRBD2 (5 bases). This CDR3 has 15 residues. The germline V gene has CDR1 MNHEY and CDR2 SMNVEV (reference sequence). The V gene lost 4 bases and the J gene lost 0 bases, with 13 bases spanning the gap. CDR3 DNA sequence: TGTGCCAGCAGTTCCCGGGGTAGCTACTCCTACGAGCAGTACTTC. This translates into CASSSRGSYSYEQYF.

The chain's CDR3 is CASSPLQGAGQPQHF. The DNA for the CDR3 is TGTGCCAGCTCACCACTTCAGGGGGCGGGCCAGCCCCAGCATTTT. The chain uses TRBV18 and TRBJ1-5, with 8 bases lining up with TRBD1. Per the germline V gene, CDR1 is KGHSH and CDR2 is LQKENI. V lost 1 base, J lost 7 bases, and 6 bases stayed unmatched. The CDR3 sequence is 15 residues long.

J is TRBJ1-5 and V is TRBV19; 8 bases map to TRBD1. V gave up 5 bases and J gave up 6 bases; unmatched junction bases: 12. Germline V gives CDR1 LNHDA, CDR2 SQIVND (reference sequence). This CDR3 comprises 16 residues. CDR3 protein: CASSQTGTGKTQPQHF. The DNA for the CDR3 is TGTGCCAGTAGTCAGACCGGGACAGGTAAGACTCAGCCCCAGCATTTT.

The chain uses TRBV3-1 (or the pseudogene TRBV3-2) and TRBJ2-5, with 9 nucleotides matching TRBD1. Germline V gene lookup returns CDR1 LGHDT and CDR2 YNNKEL (reference sequence). The CDR3 totals 15 residues. Trimming took 1 base from V and 5 from J; bases not matched to a gene: 5. This CDR3 is CASSQGGTGRETQYF. DNA for the CDR3: TGTGCCAGCAGCCAAGGGGGGACAGGGCGGGAGACCCAGTACTTC.

This clone was picked up a small number of times. The chain uses TRBV15 and TRBJ1-1; 8 bases are shared with TRBD1. V gave up 2 bases and J gave up 4 bases; unmatched junction bases: 3. Germline V gene data show CDR1 as LNHNV and CDR2 as YYDKDF (reference sequence). The CDR3 spans 14 residues. The CDR3 sequence: CATSRNQGATEAFF. In nucleotides, the CDR3 is TGTGCCACCAGCAGAAACCAGGGGGCCACTGAAGCTTTCTTT.

The rearrangement uses TRBV18 and TRBJ2-7; 8 bases map to TRBD1. J lost 2 bases, V lost 5 bases, and 5 bases had no gene match. The length of the CDR3 is 14 residues. Per the germline V gene, CDR1 is KGHSH and CDR2 is LQKENI. The CDR3, as DNA: TGTGCCAGCTCAAATGACAGGGGCACCTACGAGCAGTACTTC. It translates to CASSNDRGTYEQYF. The whole variable domain, filled in from reference TRBV18 and TRBJ2-7, reads NAGVMQNPRHLVRRRGQEARLRCSPMKGHSHVYWYRQLPEEGLKFMVYLQKENIIDESGMPKERFSAEFPKEGPSILRIQQVVRGDSAAYFCASSNDRGTYEQYFGPGTRLTVT.

V is TRBV6-1 and J is TRBJ1-2; weak D call: TRBD1 (6 bases). V was clipped by 1 base and J by 7 bases, with 16 bases between them. The CDR3 runs to 15 residues. Germline values: CDR1 MNHNS, CDR2 SASEGT. This CDR3 is CASSEVFGGALGYTF. The CDR3 DNA is TGTGCCAGCAGTGAAGTCTTTGGGGGGGCCCTTGGCTACACCTTC.

The V gene is TRBV18, the J gene TRBJ2-5; TRBD2 matches 13 bases. With 3 bases clipped from V and 5 bases from J, the junction kept 12 bases outside the gene matches. The length of the CDR3 is 18 residues. From germline, CDR1 is KGHSH and CDR2 LQKENI. The CDR3 region has the DNA TGTGCCAGCTCACCGTGGGGCTCCGGACTAGCGGGAGTGGAGACCCAGTACTTC. Residues: CASSPWGSGLAGVETQYF.

This clone was observed a handful of times. V is TRBV6-5 and J is TRBJ1-3; D is ambiguous. The V and J ends lost 4 bases and 2 bases respectively, with 12 bases between them. Looked up from germline, CDR1 is MNHEY and CDR2 is SVGAGI. The CDR3 has 15 residues. The CDR3 protein is CASSLSSQPGNTIYF. The CDR3 DNA sequence: TGTGCCAGCAGTTTGAGCTCACAGCCTGGAAACACCATATATTTT.

V and J are TRBV5-6 and TRBJ1-2; 9 bases agree with TRBD1. The CDR3 consists of 13 residues. The V and J ends lost 2 bases and 8 bases, in that order; junction bases with no gene match: 4. Germline V CDR1 and CDR2: SGHDT, YYEEEE. CDR3 sequence reads: CASSFTGGGGYTF. DNA for the CDR3: TGTGCCAGCAGCTTTACAGGGGGCGGCGGCTACACCTTC.